One sample yielded the 23 T cell receptor beta chains listed below, sequenced in a study of human T cells and chemical hapten exposure. TCRdb analysed the RACE reads with MiXCR anew, one entry per CDR3 protein. In the table there are 65,000 to 80,000 distinct CDR3 sequences, 7% to 9% of which are singletons. Time point defined: healthy volunteer bleed at 6 weeks. Unfractionated whole blood was the source from which total RNA was extracted. Sequences were obtained from whole blood. Source of these receptors: a male donor in good health. Some clones in this sample may be carry-over from other donors' samples.

The sample holds a few counts of this clonotype. The chain carries TRBV6-5 and TRBJ2-1; TRBD2 matches at 9 bases. The CDR3 totals 15 residues. Germline V gene data show CDR1 as MNHEY and CDR2 as SVGAGI. Germline trimming cut 6 bases from V and 4 bases from J; bases unmatched to any gene: 7. The chain's CDR3 is CASRQVAGEYNEQFF. DNA for the CDR3: TGTGCCAGCAGACAGGTAGCGGGGGAGTACAATGAGCAGTTCTTC.

This rearrangement joins TRBV4-1 to TRBJ1-4; no clear D gene. In germline, CDR1 is MGHRA, CDR2 YSYEKL. The germline V and J ends were trimmed by 6 bases and 5 bases, with 22 bases remaining between them. This CDR3 contains 17 residues. The CDR3 is CASRTFSYSGFNEKLFF. The CDR3 DNA is TGCGCCAGCAGGACCTTTTCGTATTCGGGATTCAATGAAAAACTGTTTTTT.

In its sample, this clonotype was seen a few times. This chain connects TRBV7-9 to TRBJ2-3; D may match TRBD1 or TRBD2 (5 bases each). Germline V lookup: CDR1 SEHNR, CDR2 FQNEAQ (reference sequence). The CDR3 is made up of 16 amino acids. V was pared by 1 base and J by 3 bases, with 14 bases between. CDR3 bases: TGTGCCAGCAGCTTAGGAGGGGCGCGGGTAACAGATACGCAGTATTTT. Protein sequence: CASSLGGARVTDTQYF.

This clonotype has a count of ten or more. The chain joins TRBV20-1 to TRBJ2-3; 12 bases match TRBD2. V shed 6 bases, J shed 0 bases, and the junction held 7 bases outside the gene matches. Germline loops: CDR1 DFQATT, CDR2 SNEGSKA (reference sequence). This CDR3 has 16 amino acids. This CDR3 reads CSALTGTSGSTDTQYF. The DNA for the CDR3 is TGCAGTGCGCTAACCGGGACTAGCGGGAGCACAGATACGCAGTATTTT.

This clonotype occurred many times. This sequence joins TRBV19 and TRBJ1-5; the D gene is possibly TRBD1 (5 bases). In germline, CDR1 is LNHDA, CDR2 SQIVND (reference sequence). V was cut by 10 bases and J by 0 bases, with 16 bases left in between. This CDR3 is 15 amino acids long. This CDR3 is CATNQGVDSNQPQHF. DNA for the CDR3: TGTGCCACCAATCAGGGCGTTGATAGCAATCAGCCCCAGCATTTT.

This clonotype was seen a few times. The genes are TRBV10-3 and TRBJ2-2; D tentatively fits TRBD1 or TRBD2 (5 bases each). Germline V CDR1 and CDR2: ENHRY, SYGVKD. Trimming stripped 3 bases from V and 2 bases from J, with 16 bases between. The CDR3 length is 17 residues. Written as DNA, the CDR3 is TGTGCCATCAGTGAAAATCTTTCGGGACCTAACACCGGGGAGCTGTTTTTT. It specifies CAISENLSGPNTGELFF.

This clonotype was observed a few times. The V and J genes are TRBV14 and TRBJ2-1, with 11 bases identical to TRBD2. With 3 bases clipped from V and 8 bases from J, the junction kept 6 bases outside the gene matches. Germline CDR1 and CDR2: SGHDN and FVKESK. The CDR3 spans 15 residues. CDR3: CASSQLAGGLDEQFF. CDR3 DNA sequence: TGTGCCAGCAGCCAGTTAGCGGGAGGGTTAGATGAGCAGTTCTTC.

This clonotype was detected a few times. The gene calls are TRBV7-2 and TRBJ1-5, with D unresolved. CDR3 length: 14 amino acids. The germline V and J ends were trimmed by 3 bases and 6 bases, with 12 bases remaining between them. CDR1 SGHTA and CDR2 FQGNSA come from the germline V gene. The CDR3 nucleotides are TGTGCCAGCAGCTTGACTTACTTTGGTCAGCCCCAGCATTTT. This translates into CASSLTYFGQPQHF.

This clonotype was counted between two and nine times. The chain recombines TRBV6-5 with TRBJ2-3; 9 nucleotides agree with TRBD2. The CDR3 is 18 residues long. The V segment lost 0 bases and the J segment 6 bases; nucleotides outside the gene matches: 13. Looked up from germline, CDR1 is MNHEY and CDR2 is SVGAGI. CDR3 protein: CASSYSNPSAGGMDTQYF. For the CDR3, the DNA is TGTGCCAGCAGTTACTCGAATCCCAGCGCGGGGGGGATGGATACGCAGTATTTT.

This chain uses TRBV29-1 with TRBJ1-1; unclear D gene. V was cut by 4 bases and J by 4 bases, with 13 bases left in between. The V gene's germline CDR1 is SQVTM and CDR2 ANQGSEA. The CDR3 covers 13 residues. The CDR3 DNA reads as TGCAGCGTTGTTCTGTACCGCTCCACTGAAGCTTTCTTT. Translated, it gives CSVVLYRSTEAFF. Complete variable domain (other parts from reference TRBV29-1 and TRBJ1-1): SAVISQKPSRDICQRGTSLTIQCQVDSQVTMMFWYRQQPGQSLTLIATANQGSEATYESGFVIDKFPISRPNLTFSTLTVSNMSPEDSSIYLCSVVLYRSTEAFFGQGTRLTVV.

This clonotype was observed a few times. This chain joins TRBV5-1 and TRBJ2-1, with TRBD1 as a possible D gene (6 bases). Trimming stripped 4 bases from V and 6 bases from J, with 11 bases between. Germline CDR1 reads SGHRS; CDR2 reads YFSETQ. The CDR3 loop spans 13 amino acids. CDR3 in amino acids: CASSEGVANEQFF. CDR3 in DNA: TGCGCCAGCAGCGAGGGGGTTGCCAATGAGCAGTTCTTC.

This clonotype was found many times. This chain links TRBV7-2 with TRBJ1-1, with 7 nucleotides matching TRBD1. The junction had 7 bases not matched to a gene; V was cut back by 5 bases and J by 1 base. CDR1 is SGHTA, CDR2 FQGNSA, per germline. The CDR3 runs to 15 residues. The CDR3 nucleotides read TGTGCCAGCAGCATAGGGGGGGACAGGAACACTGAAGCTTTCTTT. Protein sequence: CASSIGGDRNTEAFF.

V is TRBV2 and J is TRBJ2-1; 12 nucleotides line up with TRBD2. CDR1 and CDR2 from the germline V gene are SNHLY and FYNNEI. CDR3 length: 15 residues. V was clipped by 7 bases and J by 5 bases; unmatched bases: 6. DNA for the CDR3: TGTGCCAGCAATCTTCTAGCGGGAGGGAACAATGAGCAGTTCTTC. As protein: CASNLLAGGNNEQFF.

The chain couples TRBV19 to TRBJ2-2; D uncertain. This CDR3 has 14 residues. V was clipped by 3 bases and J by 1 base, with 6 bases between them. The V gene's germline CDR1 is LNHDA and CDR2 SQIVND (reference sequence). CDR3 residues: CASSIGLNTGELFF. In DNA form, the CDR3 reads TGTGCCAGTAGTATCGGCCTGAACACCGGGGAGCTGTTTTTT.

This clonotype showed up just a few times. V and J are TRBV5-4 and TRBJ1-1, with D perhaps matching TRBD1 (6 bases). Germline CDR1 is SGHNT and CDR2 is YYREEE (reference sequence). This CDR3 comprises 15 residues. The germline V and J ends were trimmed by 3 bases and 0 bases, with 12 bases remaining between them. CDR3 protein: CASSWSDSLNTEAFF. In DNA form, the CDR3 reads TGTGCCAGCAGCTGGTCGGACAGTTTGAACACTGAAGCTTTCTTT.

J is TRBJ1-2 and V is TRBV3-1; 7 bases match TRBD1. Germline trimming cut 0 bases from V and 5 bases from J; bases unmatched to any gene: 6. The CDR3 length is 15 residues. Germline CDR1 reads LGHDT; CDR2 reads YNNKEL (reference sequence). The CDR3 nucleotides are TGTGCCAGCAGCCAAGATGGAGGGACAGATTATGGCTACACCTTC. Amino acid sequence: CASSQDGGTDYGYTF.

This clonotype was counted only a few times. The J gene is TRBJ2-3, the V gene TRBV6-2 or TRBV6-3; the match to TRBD2 covers 12 bases. V shed 4 bases, J shed 7 bases, and the junction held 3 bases outside the gene matches. The CDR3 is made up of 14 amino acids. CDR1 is MNHEY and CDR2 is SVGEGT in the germline V gene. CDR3 sequence (DNA): TGTGCCAGCAGTTCCGGACTAGCGGGAAATACGCAGTATTTT. This translates into CASSSGLAGNTQYF.

This clonotype has only a few counts. The chain combines TRBV27 with TRBJ2-3, with 7 positions matching TRBD1. The germline V gene encodes CDR1 MNHEY and CDR2 SMNVEV (reference sequence). CDR3 length equals 17 residues. V shed 4 bases, J shed 0 bases, and the junction held 10 bases outside the gene matches. The CDR3 is CASSYSYRGASTDTQYF. CDR3 coding DNA: TGTGCCAGCAGTTACTCTTACAGGGGCGCCAGCACAGATACGCAGTATTTT.

This clonotype was counted ten times or more. The rearrangement uses TRBV20-1 and TRBJ2-7; TRBD2 aligns across 7 bases. V lost 5 bases to trimming and J lost 5 bases; unmatched junction nucleotides: 12. CDR3 length: 14 residues. Germline-derived CDR1 and CDR2 are DFQATT and SNEGSKA (reference sequence). The CDR3 sequence is CSACGEGLTNEQYF. CDR3 DNA sequence: TGCAGTGCTTGTGGGGAGGGCCTTACCAACGAGCAGTACTTC.

The chain employs TRBV6-6 and TRBJ1-5, with D unresolved. CDR1 is MNHNY, CDR2 SVGAGI, per germline (reference sequence). V shed 2 bases and J shed 6 bases, with 11 bases lying between them. The CDR3 is 14 residues long. The CDR3 reads CASSYGGGSQPQHF. Here the CDR3 DNA reads TGTGCCAGCAGTTACGGTGGAGGTAGTCAGCCCCAGCATTTT.

Here the CDR3 DNA reads TGTGCCAGCAGTTCCGAGTACCAAGAGACCCAGTACTTC. Translated, it gives CASSSEYQETQYF. This chain connects TRBV12-3 or TRBV12-4 to TRBJ2-5; D gene unclear. The germline V and J ends were trimmed by 4 bases and 0 bases, with 6 bases remaining between them. This CDR3 spans 13 amino acids.

The chain is built from TRBV2 and TRBJ2-5, with D hard to call. V was shortened by 4 bases and J by 2 bases, with 5 bases between the two germline ends. The CDR3 length is 12 residues. Germline CDR1 is SNHLY and CDR2 is FYNNEI. In DNA, the CDR3 is TGTGCCAGCAGTGCTGAACAAGAGACCCAGTACTTC. It is translated as CASSAEQETQYF.

This clonotype was recorded at least ten times. The genes are TRBV7-2 and TRBJ2-1; D uncertain. Trimming pared 1 base from V and 9 bases from J, leaving 16 bases between. The CDR3 is 15 residues long. Germline loops: CDR1 SGHTA, CDR2 FQGNSA. The CDR3 region has the DNA TGTGCCAGCAGCTTAGAGGTTATATTAACGTTTGAGCAGTTCTTC. The encoded protein is CASSLEVILTFEQFF.